This T cell receptor (beta chain) was retrieved from a study of blood T cell repertoires in COVID-19 (TCRdb year 2020). About the investigation overall: The collaborator samples originated in the United States, Italy and Spain and spanned the acute and convalescent phases of COVID-19. The material from the prospective study consisted of cDNA or gDNA derived from T cells, B-cell-depleted T cells, or PBMCs. Subjects who had been exposed to COVID-19, were actively infected with it, or had recovered from it provided the deeply sampled blood TCRbeta repertoires that made up the dataset. A freely available public database, intended as a resource for researchers studying the immune response to SARS-CoV-2, is where the repertoires were released. Samples were obtained from the ongoing ImmuneRACE study (first 160 participants) and from about 1,300 subjects provided by 6 global collaborators. The sample metadata nearly always contained a de-identified subject ID, COVID-19 status, age in years and sex. Where available, HLA class I and class II types were taken from metadata supplied by the sample provider and were not determined by assay-based typing. Overall results and qualifications from the work: Clinical and demographic metadata were provided uncurated, with the amount varying by source and participant.

For this clone: Its antigen remains undetermined. Nothing much larger sits one base from this clone, and base qualities are not available.

Each collaborating institution followed its own protocols to collect whole blood in K2EDTA tubes. Collaborator samples were shipped for TCRbeta analysis as frozen whole blood, isolated PBMCs, or DNA extracted from either sample type. The immunoSEQ Assay, a bias-controlled multiplex PCR, was used to amplify TCRbeta CDR3 regions from genomic DNA. The study's processing was this. Within the assay, amplification of reference gene primers was used to estimate how many nucleated cells each sample contained. To quantify the absolute abundance of each unique TCRbeta CDR3 rearrangement, sequence reads were collapsed and filtered. Productive Simpson clonality was computed per sample as the square root of Simpson's diversity index over productive rearrangements. Held by TCRdb, this immuneACCESS table contains in-frame sequences only and omits some clones. Under half of the omission traces to an unresolved V gene where checked; the cause of the rest is unknown. The V and J calls and the clone size are those of that table, but D and trimming were determined from the DNA. Counted in this sample were 45,000 to 55,000 clones; just under 80% of them appeared once. The top ten hold about 15% of the sample.

At the junction V is shortened by 5 bases and J by 1 base, with 5 bases in between. The CDR3 spans 13 residues, from the cysteine through the phenylalanine. The sequence is cut down to CDR3 DNA, 39 bases in frame from base 1. This receptor was identified in a human donor with active or convalescent COVID-19. The donor label of this sample is uncertain. Sample: peripheral blood. The chain joins TRBV12-3 or TRBV12-4 to TRBJ2-2, with no confidently assigned D gene. The nucleotides are TGTGCCAGCAGTCCTTGGAACACCGGGGAGCTGTTTTTT. Its protein product is CASSPWNTGELFF.